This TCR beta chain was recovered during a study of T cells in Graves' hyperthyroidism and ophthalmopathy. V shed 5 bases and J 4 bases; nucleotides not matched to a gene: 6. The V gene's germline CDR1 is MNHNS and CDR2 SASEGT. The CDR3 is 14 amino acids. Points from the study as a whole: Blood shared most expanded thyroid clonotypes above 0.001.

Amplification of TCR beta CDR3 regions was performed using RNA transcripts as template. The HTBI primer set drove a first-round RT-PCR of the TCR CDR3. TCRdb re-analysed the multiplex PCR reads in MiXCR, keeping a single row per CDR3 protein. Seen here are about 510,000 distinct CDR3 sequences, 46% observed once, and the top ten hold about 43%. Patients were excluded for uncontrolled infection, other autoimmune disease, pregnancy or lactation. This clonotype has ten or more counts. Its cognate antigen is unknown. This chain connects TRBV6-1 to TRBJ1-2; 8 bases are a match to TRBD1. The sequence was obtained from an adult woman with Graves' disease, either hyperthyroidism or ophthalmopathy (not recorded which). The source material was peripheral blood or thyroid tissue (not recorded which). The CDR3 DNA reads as TGTGCCAGCAGTCCAGGGGGCCAATCCTATGGCTACACCTTC. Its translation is CASSPGGQSYGYTF.